The source of this TCR beta chain is a study of cytomegalovirus exposure and HLA in healthy donors. Study outcomes and limitations: Many donors shared some public TCRs, even though most TCR sequences were rare. Fewer N-insertions than the roughly 700-donor mean were reportedly shown by an Asian-associated ancestry cluster in a later analysis. In all likelihood, a cluster of highly shared sequence variants was a sequencing artifact. A later analysis associated roughly 15,000 TCR beta sequences with HLA alleles at a 0.05 false discovery rate.

The PCR used 60 Vbeta and 13 Jbeta primers. Clones were read by immunoSEQ multiplex PCR, and TCRdb kept only the in-frame ones, dropping some. The sample consists of hundreds of thousands of clones, around four fifths of them appearing once. On this clone itself: The antigen remains unidentified.

V lost 0 bases to trimming and J lost 8 bases, with 21 bases between them. CDR1 and CDR2 (germline): SGHTA, FQGNSA. This CDR3 region has 17 residues. The sample was PBMCs. The V call is TRBV7-2, the J call TRBJ2-3, with a possible D match to TRBD2 (6 bases). The sequence was obtained from a boy aged 2 to 10 in good health and CMV-seronegative. Here the CDR3 reads CASSLAESCLACLTQYF. CDR3 in DNA: TGTGCCAGCAGCTTAGCGGAAAGTTGCCTAGCGTGCCTTACGCAGTATTTT.